Listed below are T cell receptor beta chains from one sample, sequenced in a study of T cells in Graves' hyperthyroidism and ophthalmopathy. TCRdb used MiXCR to reprocess the multiplex PCR reads, holding one entry per CDR3 protein. The sample includes hundreds of thousands of distinct CDR3 sequences, less than 25% of them seen just once. The sequenced sample was blood. The receptors were gathered from a woman in her twenties or thirties with Graves' ophthalmopathy. Each CDR3 is given with its conserved first and last residue. The D gene is left open where the match is weak. Clone size is not always given. Where it is, it says once, few, many or a class for expanded clones.

size	V	D	J	CDR3	DNA
many	TRBV7-9	TRBD1	TRBJ1-2	CASSQGQNNYGYTF	TGTGCCAGCAGCCAGGGACAGAATAACTATGGCTACACCTTC
many	TRBV7-3	NA	TRBJ1-2	CASSLTPGPDYGYTF	TGTGCCAGCAGCTTAACACCAGGACCAGACTATGGCTACACCTTC
many	TRBV12-3/TRBV12-4	TRBD2	TRBJ2-5	CASSSGREVRETQYF	TGTGCCAGCAGTTCGGGGCGGGAGGTCAGAGAGACCCAGTACTTC
NA	TRBV6-9	NA	TRBJ2-5	CASSSSSETQYF	TGTGCCAGCAGTTCGTCGTCGGAGACCCAGTACTTC
NA	TRBV27	TRBD1	TRBJ1-5	CASSLPTGAVNQPQHF	TGTGCCAGCAGTTTACCAACAGGGGCGGTCAATCAGCCCCAGCATTTT
many	TRBV11-2	NA	TRBJ2-2	CASSLRGQGITGELFF	TGTGCCAGCAGCTTAAGAGGGCAGGGTATCACCGGGGAGCTGTTTTTT
NA	TRBV7-9	NA	TRBJ2-5	CASSLIQIQETQYF	TGTGCCAGCAGCTTAATCCAGATACAAGAGACCCAGTACTTC
NA	TRBV5-1	NA	TRBJ1-1	CASSLAVGLGNTEAFF	TGCGCCAGCAGCTTGGCTGTCGGTCTAGGGAACACTGAAGCTTTCTTT
many	TRBV28	NA	TRBJ1-6	CASSLWTVNNSPLHF	TGTGCCAGCAGTTTATGGACAGTCAATAATTCACCCCTCCACTTT
NA	TRBV20-1	TRBD2	TRBJ2-7	CSAPRTSGTYEQYF	TGCAGTGCCCCTCGGACTAGCGGGACCTACGAGCAGTACTTC
NA	TRBV3-1	TRBD2	TRBJ2-7	CASSQTLAGPPYEQYF	TGTGCCAGCAGCCAAACCCTAGCGGGCCCTCCATACGAGCAGTACTTC
few	TRBV6-5	NA	TRBJ1-2	CASSWKGWGYTF	TGTGCCAGCAGTTGGAAGGGATGGGGCTACACCTTC
few	TRBV20-1	NA	TRBJ1-2	CSARRQGDGYTF	TGCAGTGCTCGGCGGCAGGGCGATGGCTACACCTTC
few	TRBV12-3/TRBV12-4	NA	TRBJ1-1	CASSSGTESLMNTEAFF	TGTGCCAGCAGTTCGGGAACCGAGTCCCTCATGAACACTGAAGCTTTCTTT
many	TRBV28	NA	TRBJ1-1	CASSLYGRKAIHTEAFF	TGTGCCAGCAGTTTATACGGGAGAAAAGCGATCCACACTGAAGCTTTCTTT
many	TRBV12-3/TRBV12-4	NA	TRBJ1-5	CASRFGNSNQPQHF	TGTGCCAGCAGGTTCGGGAATAGCAATCAGCCCCAGCATTTT
few	TRBV12-3/TRBV12-4	NA	TRBJ1-1	CASSLLGGGTEAFF	TGTGCCAGCAGCCTCTTGGGGGGAGGTACTGAAGCTTTCTTT
many	TRBV5-1	TRBD1	TRBJ1-3	CASSLKGQTSSGNTIYF	TGCGCCAGCAGTCTGAAGGGACAGACGAGCTCTGGAAACACCATATATTTT
many	TRBV25-1	TRBD2	TRBJ2-7	CASSRTSGGANKPYEQYF	TGTGCCAGCAGTCGGACTAGCGGGGGAGCAAACAAACCCTACGAGCAGTACTTC
many	TRBV18	TRBD1	TRBJ2-7	CASSPDRSSYEQYF	TGTGCCAGCTCACCGGACAGGAGCTCCTACGAGCAGTACTTC
many	TRBV7-2	NA	TRBJ1-1	CASSLYPIQGEAFF	TGTGCCAGCAGCTTATACCCCATACAAGGTGAAGCTTTCTTT
many	TRBV5-1	NA	TRBJ1-1	CASSSGPGNTEAFF	TGCGCCAGCAGCTCGGGGCCGGGGAACACTGAAGCTTTCTTT
many	TRBV7-9	TRBD1	TRBJ2-5	CASSHPGQGSQETQYF	TGTGCCAGCAGCCACCCGGGACAGGGGTCCCAAGAGACCCAGTACTTC
many	TRBV19	TRBD1	TRBJ2-4	CASIGQGENIQYF	TGTGCCAGTATAGGACAGGGGGAAAACATTCAGTACTTC
NA	TRBV19	TRBD1	TRBJ1-1	CASRQQGLATEAFF	TGTGCCAGTAGACAACAGGGGTTGGCCACTGAAGCTTTCTTT
many	TRBV5-1	NA	TRBJ1-6	CASSLLARGHSYNSPLHF	TGCGCCAGCAGCTTGTTGGCCAGGGGACACTCCTATAATTCACCCCTCCACTTT
many	TRBV29-1	NA	TRBJ1-2	CSVEYGQLYGYTF	TGCAGCGTTGAATATGGACAGCTCTATGGCTACACCTTC
few	TRBV12-3/TRBV12-4	TRBD2	TRBJ2-3	CASSFSGGRDTDTQYF	TGTGCCAGCAGTTTTAGCGGGGGGCGGGACACAGATACGCAGTATTTT
few	TRBV20-1	NA	TRBJ2-7	CSAREEGGYEQYF	TGCAGTGCTAGAGAAGAAGGGGGTTACGAGCAGTACTTC
NA	TRBV25-1	NA	TRBJ1-2	CASSEYQGTAGYTF	TGTGCCAGCAGTGAATATCAGGGTACGGCTGGCTACACCTTC
few	TRBV5-1	TRBD1	TRBJ1-2	CASSVGTDNYGYTF	TGCGCCAGCTCCGTCGGGACAGATAACTATGGCTACACCTTC
NA	TRBV6-1	TRBD1	TRBJ1-2	CASSGQGVSGYTF	TGTGCCAGCAGCGGACAGGGGGTGAGCGGCTACACCTTC
many	TRBV12-3/TRBV12-4	NA	TRBJ2-2	CATFGGELFF	TGTGCGACCTTTGGAGGGGAGCTGTTTTTT
few	TRBV27	NA	TRBJ2-4	CASATGIQTKNIQYF	TGTGCCAGCGCTACCGGGATACAGACTAAAAACATTCAGTACTTC
NA	TRBV11-2	TRBD1	TRBJ2-2	CASSSGQGVAGELFF	TGTGCCAGCAGCTCAGGACAGGGGGTAGCCGGGGAGCTGTTTTTT
many	TRBV3-1	NA	TRBJ1-5	CASSQEGRRQPQHF	TGTGCCAGCAGCCAAGAAGGTAGGAGGCAGCCCCAGCATTTT
NA	TRBV20-1	NA	TRBJ2-7	CSASLLFYEQYF	TGCAGTGCTAGCCTCCTCTTTTACGAGCAGTACTTC
few	TRBV28	NA	TRBJ2-7	CATLNRTGQIYEQYF	TGTGCCACCTTAAATAGGACGGGACAAATCTACGAGCAGTACTTC
many	TRBV5-1	NA	TRBJ1-1	CASSVWDSSVNTEAFF	TGCGCCAGCAGCGTCTGGGACTCATCAGTGAACACTGAAGCTTTCTTT
NA	TRBV27	NA	TRBJ1-1	CAGSLSAGTATEAFF	TGTGCCGGCAGTTTATCGGCCGGGACGGCCACTGAAGCTTTCTTT
many	TRBV19	NA	TRBJ1-1	CASRPSRATEAFF	TGTGCCAGTAGACCCTCGAGGGCCACTGAAGCTTTCTTT
many	TRBV27	NA	TRBJ1-2	CASSETGWDGYTF	TGTGCCAGCAGTGAGACAGGTTGGGATGGCTACACCTTC
NA	TRBV6-1	TRBD1	TRBJ1-2	CASSMDRGRYGYTF	TGTGCCAGCAGTATGGACAGGGGCCGCTATGGCTACACCTTC
many	TRBV10-3	NA	TRBJ1-1	CAISEGTVNTEAFF	TGTGCCATCAGTGAGGGGACGGTGAACACTGAAGCTTTCTTT
many	TRBV7-2	NA	TRBJ2-7	CASSLGRASYEQYF	TGTGCCAGCAGCTTAGGTAGGGCATCCTACGAGCAGTACTTC
NA	TRBV12-3/TRBV12-4	NA	TRBJ2-4	CASSPDAPGDIQYF	TGTGCCAGCAGTCCGGACGCCCCGGGGGACATTCAGTACTTC
many	TRBV29-1	NA	TRBJ1-2	CSVGRDETYGYTF	TGCAGCGTTGGCCGGGACGAAACCTATGGCTACACCTTC
NA	TRBV5-1	NA	TRBJ2-6	CASSRSGANVLSF	TGCGCCAGCAGTAGGTCTGGGGCCAACGTCCTGAGTTTC
many	TRBV27	TRBD1	TRBJ2-7	CASSLLDRVSEQYF	TGTGCCAGCAGTTTATTGGACAGGGTCTCCGAGCAGTACTTC
NA	TRBV19	NA	TRBJ1-5	CASSIGVRMYSGDSNQPQHF	TGTGCCAGTAGTATCGGGGTCCGTATGTATTCGGGGGACAGCAATCAGCCCCAGCATTTT
many	TRBV4-1	TRBD1	TRBJ1-2	CASSREDRSYGYTF	TGCGCCAGCAGCCGAGAGGACAGGTCCTATGGCTACACCTTC
few	TRBV6-1	NA	TRBJ2-2	CASSELDTGELFF	TGTGCCAGCAGTGAACTAGACACCGGGGAGCTGTTTTTT
many	TRBV12-3/TRBV12-4	NA	TRBJ1-3	CASSLAGLGGNTIYF	TGTGCCAGCAGTTTAGCGGGTCTAGGTGGGAACACCATATATTTT
many	TRBV12-3/TRBV12-4	NA	TRBJ2-7	CASRLAGDSYEQYF	TGTGCCAGCAGATTGGCAGGGGACTCCTACGAGCAGTACTTC